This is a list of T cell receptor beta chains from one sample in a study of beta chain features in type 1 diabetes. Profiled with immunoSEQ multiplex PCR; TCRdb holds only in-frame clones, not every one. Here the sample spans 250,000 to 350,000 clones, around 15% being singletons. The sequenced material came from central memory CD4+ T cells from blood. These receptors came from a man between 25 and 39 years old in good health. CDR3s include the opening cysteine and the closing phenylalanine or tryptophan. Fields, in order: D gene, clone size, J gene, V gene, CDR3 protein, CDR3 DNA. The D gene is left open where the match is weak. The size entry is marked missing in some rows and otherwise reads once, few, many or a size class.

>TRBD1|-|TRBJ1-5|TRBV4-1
CASSPGQGIQPQHF
TGCGCCAGCAGCCCGGGACAGGGGATTCAGCCCCAGCATTTT
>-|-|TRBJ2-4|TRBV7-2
CASRPRLAKNIQYF
TGTGCCAGCAGGCCACGGCTAGCCAAAAACATTCAGTACTTC
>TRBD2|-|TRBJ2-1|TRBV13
CASSLGTRGGEQFF
TGTGCCAGCAGCCTGGGGACCCGGGGGGGTGAGCAGTTCTTC
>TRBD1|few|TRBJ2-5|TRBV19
CASSKQGAIQETQYF
TGTGCCAGTAGTAAACAGGGGGCTATCCAAGAGACCCAGTACTTC
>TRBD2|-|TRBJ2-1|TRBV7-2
CASSFTSGGSYNEQFF
TGTGCCAGCAGCTTCACTAGCGGGGGCTCCTACAATGAGCAGTTCTTC
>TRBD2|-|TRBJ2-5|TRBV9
CASSFSGTETQYF
TGTGCCAGCAGTTTTAGCGGGACGGAGACCCAGTACTTC
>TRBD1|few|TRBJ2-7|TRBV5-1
CASSSGTGNYEQYF
TGCGCCAGCAGCTCCGGGACAGGGAACTACGAGCAGTACTTC
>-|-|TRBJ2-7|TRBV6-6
CASSYSGASYEQYF
TGTGCCAGCAGTTACTCGGGGGCCTCCTACGAGCAGTACTTC
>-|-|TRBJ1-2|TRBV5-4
CASSQNGGYTF
TGTGCCAGCAGCCAAAACGGGGGCTACACCTTC
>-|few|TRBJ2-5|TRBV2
CASSVGFSQETQYF
TGTGCCAGCAGTGTCGGCTTTTCTCAAGAGACCCAGTACTTC
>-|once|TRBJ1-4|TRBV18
CASSPARVGEKLFF
TGTGCCAGCTCACCAGCCCGGGTGGGTGAAAAACTGTTTTTT
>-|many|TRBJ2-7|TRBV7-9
CASSLAREQYF
TGTGCCAGCAGCTTAGCGAGAGAGCAGTACTTC
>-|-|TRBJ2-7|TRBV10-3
CAISGGAQSYEQYF
TGTGCCATCAGTGGGGGGGCACAATCGTACGAGCAGTACTTC
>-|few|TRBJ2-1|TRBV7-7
CASSPIVTAHNEQFF
TGTGCCAGCAGCCCTATCGTGACAGCCCACAATGAGCAGTTCTTC
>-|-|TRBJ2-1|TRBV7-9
CASSPPESFPYNEQFF
TGTGCCAGCAGCCCCCCGGAGTCGTTCCCCTACAATGAGCAGTTCTTC
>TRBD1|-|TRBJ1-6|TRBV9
CASSSTGFESPLHF
TGTGCCAGCAGCTCGACAGGGTTTGAATCACCCCTCCACTTT
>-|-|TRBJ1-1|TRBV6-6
CASREGMNTEAFF
TGTGCCAGCAGGGAGGGGATGAACACTGAAGCTTTCTTT
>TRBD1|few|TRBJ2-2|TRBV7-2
CASRTGGETGELFF
TGTGCCAGCAGGACAGGGGGCGAAACCGGGGAGCTGTTTTTT
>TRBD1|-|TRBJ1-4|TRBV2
CASIYQGALNEKLFF
TGTGCCAGCATTTACCAGGGGGCCCTTAATGAAAAACTGTTTTTT
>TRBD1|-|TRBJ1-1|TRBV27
CASSLDRGNTEAFF
TGTGCCAGCAGTTTAGACAGGGGGAACACTGAAGCTTTCTTT
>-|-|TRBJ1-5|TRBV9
CASSVGDGPQHF
TGTGCCAGCAGCGTAGGAGACGGGCCCCAGCATTTT
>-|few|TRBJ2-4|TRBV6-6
CASSSPGGLIHF
TGTGCCAGCAGTTCCCCAGGAGGGCTGATTCACTTC
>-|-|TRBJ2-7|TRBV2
CASSEANSYENEQYF
TGTGCCAGCAGTGAAGCGAACTCTTATGAGAACGAGCAGTACTTC
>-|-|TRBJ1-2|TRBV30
CAWRAFYGYTF
TGTGCCTGGAGAGCTTTCTATGGCTACACCTTC
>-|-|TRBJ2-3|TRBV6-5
CASSERQGGDTQYF
TGTGCCAGCAGTGAGCGCCAAGGAGGAGATACGCAGTATTTT
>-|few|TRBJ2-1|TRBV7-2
CASSPGSNEQFF
TGTGCCAGCAGCCCGGGGAGCAATGAGCAGTTCTTC
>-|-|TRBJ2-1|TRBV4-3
CASSQDARAWNEQFF
TGCGCCAGCAGCCAAGATGCGAGGGCTTGGAATGAGCAGTTCTTC
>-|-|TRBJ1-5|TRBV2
CASSEIGDNQPQHF
TGTGCCAGCAGTGAAATAGGGGATAATCAGCCCCAGCATTTT
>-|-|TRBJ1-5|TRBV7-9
CASSLAGSNQPQHF
TGTGCCAGCAGCTTGGCGGGAAGCAATCAGCCCCAGCATTTT
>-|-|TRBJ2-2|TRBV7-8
CASGLSSGELFF
TGTGCCAGCGGATTAAGTTCCGGGGAGCTGTTTTTT
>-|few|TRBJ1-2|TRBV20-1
CSARGPGGYTF
TGCAGTGCTAGGGGGCCTGGGGGCTACACCTTC
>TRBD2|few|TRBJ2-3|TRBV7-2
CASSLTSGRSTDTQYF
TGTGCCAGCAGCTTAACAAGCGGGAGAAGCACAGATACGCAGTATTTT
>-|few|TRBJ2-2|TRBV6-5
CASVLGGNTGELFF
TGTGCCAGCGTGCTCGGGGGGAACACCGGGGAGCTGTTTTTT
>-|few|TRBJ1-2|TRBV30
CAWTGAYGYTF
TGTGCCTGGACAGGCGCTTATGGCTACACCTTC
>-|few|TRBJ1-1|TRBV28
CASSSQGAWPTEAFF
TGTGCCAGCAGTTCGCAAGGGGCATGGCCCACTGAAGCTTTCTTT
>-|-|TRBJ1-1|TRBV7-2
CASSWGEGTEAFF
TGTGCCAGCAGCTGGGGCGAGGGCACTGAAGCTTTCTTT
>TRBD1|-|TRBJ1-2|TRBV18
CASSPRTGSNYGYTF
TGTGCCAGCTCGCCGCGGACAGGGTCTAACTATGGCTACACCTTC
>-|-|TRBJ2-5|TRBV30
CAWSGHRRETQYF
TGTGCCTGGAGTGGTCACAGGAGGGAGACCCAGTACTTC
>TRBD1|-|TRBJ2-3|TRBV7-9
CASSLGTGVMTDTQYF
TGTGCCAGCAGCTTAGGTACAGGGGTTATGACAGATACGCAGTATTTT